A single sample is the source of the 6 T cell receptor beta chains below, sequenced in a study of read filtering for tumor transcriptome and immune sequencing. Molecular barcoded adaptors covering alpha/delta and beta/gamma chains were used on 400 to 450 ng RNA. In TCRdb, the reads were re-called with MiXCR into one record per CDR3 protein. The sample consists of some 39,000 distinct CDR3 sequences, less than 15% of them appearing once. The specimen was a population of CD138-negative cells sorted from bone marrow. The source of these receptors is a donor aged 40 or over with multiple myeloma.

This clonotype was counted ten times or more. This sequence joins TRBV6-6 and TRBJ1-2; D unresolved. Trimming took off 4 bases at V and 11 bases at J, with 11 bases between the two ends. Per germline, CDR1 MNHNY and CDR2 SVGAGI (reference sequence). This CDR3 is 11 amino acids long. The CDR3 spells CASSSDWKYTF. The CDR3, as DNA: TGTGCCAGCAGTTCTGACTGGAAGTACACCTTC.

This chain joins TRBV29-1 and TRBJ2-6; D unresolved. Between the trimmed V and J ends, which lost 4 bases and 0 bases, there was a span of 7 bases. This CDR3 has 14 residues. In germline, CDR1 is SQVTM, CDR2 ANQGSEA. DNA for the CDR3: TGCAGCGTTGCCCCGGGCTCTGGGGCCAACGTCCTGACTTTC. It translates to CSVAPGSGANVLTF.

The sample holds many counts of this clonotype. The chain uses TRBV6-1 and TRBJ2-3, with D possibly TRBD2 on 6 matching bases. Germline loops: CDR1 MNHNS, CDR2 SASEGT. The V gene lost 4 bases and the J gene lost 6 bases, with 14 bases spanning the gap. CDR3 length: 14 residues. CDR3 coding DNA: TGTGCCAGCAGTGGTACAAGGGAGGCGGATACGCAGTATTTT. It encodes CASSGTREADTQYF.

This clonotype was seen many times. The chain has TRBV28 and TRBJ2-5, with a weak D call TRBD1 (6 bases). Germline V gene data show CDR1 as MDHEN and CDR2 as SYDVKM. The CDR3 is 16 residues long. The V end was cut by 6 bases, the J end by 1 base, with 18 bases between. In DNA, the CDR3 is TGTGCCAGCAGACGACAGGACCGCCTGCTCCAAGAGACCCAGTACTTC. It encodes CASRRQDRLLQETQYF.

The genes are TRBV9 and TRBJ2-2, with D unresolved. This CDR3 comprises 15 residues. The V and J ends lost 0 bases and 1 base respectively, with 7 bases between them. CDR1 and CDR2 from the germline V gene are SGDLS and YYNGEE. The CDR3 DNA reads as TGTGCCAGCAGCGTAGCAATGAGGAACACCGGGGAGCTGTTTTTT. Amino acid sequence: CASSVAMRNTGELFF.

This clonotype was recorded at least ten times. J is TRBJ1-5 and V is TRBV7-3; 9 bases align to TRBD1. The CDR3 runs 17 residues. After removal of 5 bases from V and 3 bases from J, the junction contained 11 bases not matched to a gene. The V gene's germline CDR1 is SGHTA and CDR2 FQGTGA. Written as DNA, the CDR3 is TGTGCCAGCAGCCCCCGGGGACAGGGCGAGATCAATCAGCCCCAGCATTTT. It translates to CASSPRGQGEINQPQHF.